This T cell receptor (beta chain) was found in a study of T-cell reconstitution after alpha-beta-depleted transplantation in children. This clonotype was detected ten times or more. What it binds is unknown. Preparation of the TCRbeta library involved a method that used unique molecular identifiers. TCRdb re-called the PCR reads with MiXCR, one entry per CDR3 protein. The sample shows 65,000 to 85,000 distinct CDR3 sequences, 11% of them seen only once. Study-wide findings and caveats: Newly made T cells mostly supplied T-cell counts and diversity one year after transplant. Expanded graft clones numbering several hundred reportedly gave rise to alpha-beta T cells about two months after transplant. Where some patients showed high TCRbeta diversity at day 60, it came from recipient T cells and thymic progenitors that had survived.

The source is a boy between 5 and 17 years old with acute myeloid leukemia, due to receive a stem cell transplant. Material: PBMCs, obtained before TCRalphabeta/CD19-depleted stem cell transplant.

The CDR3 DNA reads as TGTGCCACCAGCAGAGATCTCACGGGGGGGTACAATGAGCAGTTCTTC. Translating it yields CATSRDLTGGYNEQFF. The chain employs TRBV15 and TRBJ2-1; 8 bases are shared with TRBD2. There are 16 residues in the CDR3. CDR1 and CDR2 (germline): LNHNV, YYDKDF (reference sequence). With V trimmed by 0 bases and J by 4 bases, 5 bases remained unmatched.